The 26 T cell receptor beta chains reported below all come from one sample, sequenced in a study of long-term antiretroviral therapy in people with HIV. Runs used v3.0 of the immunoSEQ assay and were done at survey level. TCRdb keeps only in-frame clones here, not all; method: immunoSEQ multiplex PCR. The sample lists fewer than 35,000 clones, 85% occurring once. The specimen was unsorted PBMCs, collected about 3.4 years after starting antiretroviral therapy. The receptors were gathered from a man aged 18 to 29 with HIV.

The chain carries TRBV19 and TRBJ2-1; D is perhaps TRBD2 (6 bases). The germline gives CDR1 LNHDA, CDR2 SQIVND (reference sequence). The CDR3 loop spans 14 amino acids. Between the trimmed V and J ends, which lost 6 bases and 0 bases, there was a span of 9 bases. The CDR3, as DNA: TGTGCCAGTAGCCGGGGGAGCTCCTACAATGAGCAGTTCTTC. Protein sequence: CASSRGSSYNEQFF. Full variable domain (missing parts from reference TRBV19 and TRBJ2-1): DGGITQSPKYLFRKEGQNVTLSCEQNLNHDAMYWYRQDPGQGLRLIYYSQIVNDFQKGDIAEGYSVSREKKESFPLTVTSAQKNPTAFYLCASSRGSSYNEQFFGPGTRLTVL.

The chain uses TRBV7-2 and TRBJ1-5; D possibly corresponds to TRBD1 (5 bases). V was pared by 4 bases and J by 4 bases, with 8 bases between. This CDR3 comprises 13 residues. Per germline, CDR1 SGHTA and CDR2 FQGNSA. The CDR3 is CASSWGGNQPQHF. The CDR3 bases are TGTGCCAGCAGCTGGGGGGGGAATCAGCCCCAGCATTTT.

The J gene is TRBJ2-5, the V gene TRBV7-9, with TRBD2 identical over 7 bases. The DNA matches TRBJ2-7 better at its end, which makes the J call doubtful. This CDR3 spans 15 amino acids. CDR1 is SEHNR, CDR2 FQNEAQ, per germline (reference sequence). CDR3 DNA sequence: TGTGCCAGCAGCACAGGTACGGGAGGAACTCACGAGCAGTACTTC. Translated, it gives CASSTGTGGTHEQYF.

This clone was recorded a few times. The genes are TRBV7-9 and TRBJ1-1; D is possibly TRBD1 (6 bases). The length of the CDR3 is 15 residues. Germline V gene data show CDR1 as SEHNR and CDR2 as FQNEAQ (reference sequence). V was clipped by 3 bases and J by 7 bases, with 18 bases between them. This CDR3 reads CASSFSTQGTVEAFF. CDR3 bases: TGTGCCAGCAGCTTCTCCACCCAGGGGACGGTTGAAGCTTTCTTT.

The rearrangement uses TRBV5-6 and TRBJ2-1, with D maybe TRBD2 (6 bases). This CDR3 region has 14 residues. Trimming left V 2 bases short and J 10 bases short, with 16 bases between. Germline CDR1 SGHDT, CDR2 YYEEEE. In nucleotides, the CDR3 is TGTGCCAGCAGCTTTAGTGGGACTTCTGGGGAGCAGTTCTTC. Its protein product is CASSFSGTSGEQFF.

The CDR3 sequence is CASSFRNLQWGAFF. CDR3 nucleotide sequence: TGTGCCAGCAGCTTTAGAAATCTACAATGGGGCGCTTTCTTT. V and J are TRBV7-2 and TRBJ1-1; perhaps TRBD1 as D (5 bases). The CDR3 consists of 14 residues. V lost 3 bases and J lost 11, with 19 bases in between. Germline CDR1 is SGHTA and CDR2 is FQGNSA.

The chain links TRBV5-4 to TRBJ1-2; TRBD1 is a possible D gene (5 bases). This CDR3 comprises 13 residues. Germline lookup yields CDR1 SGHNT and CDR2 YYREEE (reference sequence). Deletions cut 0 bases from V and 8 bases from J, with 11 bases between. The CDR3 coding sequence is TGTGCCAGCAGCTTGGTTCAGGGAGGCGGCTACACCTTC. The encoded protein is CASSLVQGGGYTF. The entire variable domain, with the rest obtained from reference TRBV5-4 and TRBJ1-2, is as follows: ETGVTQSPTHLIKTRGQQVTLRCSSQSGHNTVSWYQQALGQGPQFIFQYYREEENGRGNFPPRFSGLQFPNYSSELNVNALELDDSALYLCASSLVQGGGYTFGSGTRLTVV.

The J gene is TRBJ2-7, the V gene TRBV11-2, with a weak D call TRBD1 (5 bases). CDR3 length equals 14 residues. From germline, CDR1 is SGHAT and CDR2 FQNNGV. The V end was cut by 5 bases, the J end by 9 bases, with 20 bases between. Here the CDR3 reads CASSPSAGLRWQYF. Here the CDR3 DNA reads TGTGCCAGCAGCCCGTCGGCAGGGCTACGGTGGCAGTACTTC.

The chain employs TRBV27 and TRBJ2-1, with 8 bases fitting TRBD2. Germline CDR1 MNHEY, CDR2 SMNVEV (reference sequence). The CDR3 loop spans 14 amino acids. V lost 2 bases, J lost 8 bases, and 5 bases stayed unmatched. CDR3 in DNA: TGTGCCAGCAGTTTAGTAAGCGGGGGCCATGAGCAGTTCTTC. Its protein product is CASSLVSGGHEQFF.

Only one count was recorded for this clone. CDR3 nucleotides: TGTGCCAGCAGTTACGGACAGGGGTATAGCACTGAAGCTTTCTTT. The encoded protein is CASSYGQGYSTEAFF. The genes are TRBV6-5 and TRBJ1-1, with 9 positions matching TRBD1. The V gene's germline CDR1 is MNHEY and CDR2 SVGAGI. The CDR3 has 15 amino acids. The V gene end was trimmed by 2 bases and the J gene end by 4 bases; junction bases not matched to a gene: 5.

In this sample, this clone turned up once. V is TRBV7-9 and J is TRBJ2-4; TRBD1 is a possible D gene (8 bases). The CDR3 length is 16 residues. Germline-derived CDR1 and CDR2 are SEHNR and FQNEAQ (reference sequence). Trimming took off 4 bases at V and 1 base at J, with 14 bases between the two ends. The CDR3 reads CASSYTGGEAKNIQYF. The CDR3, as DNA: TGTGCCAGCAGCTATACAGGGGGGGAGGCCAAAAACATTCAGTACTTC.

This chain joins TRBV18 and TRBJ2-5, with D perhaps assigned TRBD1 or TRBD2 (6 bases each). Germline V CDR1 and CDR2: KGHSH, LQKENI. V lost 6 bases and J lost 1, with 9 bases in between. The CDR3 loop spans 13 amino acids. CDR3 DNA sequence: TGTGCCAGCTCGACGGGGGCCCAAGAGACCCAGTACTTC. It yields the protein CASSTGAQETQYF.

The chain carries TRBV5-1 and TRBJ1-1; a weak D match, TRBD1 (6 bases). Trimming removed 2 bases from V and 5 bases from J, with 7 bases in between. Germline V lookup: CDR1 SGHRS, CDR2 YFSETQ. This CDR3 region has 12 residues. CDR3 nucleotide sequence: TGCGCCAGCAGCTTCGACAGGACTGAAGCTTTCTTT. It encodes CASSFDRTEAFF.

This chain joins TRBV4-1 and TRBJ2-7; TRBD2 matches at 8 bases. This CDR3 spans 15 amino acids. Germline V CDR1 and CDR2: MGHRA, YSYEKL. With V trimmed by 4 bases and J by 4 bases, 9 bases remained unmatched. CDR3: CASSPGLALGYEQYF. The CDR3 DNA reads TGCGCCAGCAGCCCAGGACTAGCTCTCGGGTACGAGCAGTACTTC.

The chain has TRBV7-9 and TRBJ1-1; 7 positions match TRBD1. Germline V lookup: CDR1 SEHNR, CDR2 FQNEAQ (reference sequence). The CDR3 consists of 15 residues. J was trimmed by 0 bases and V by 3 bases; bases with no gene match: 4. CDR3 amino acids: CASSFQGGMNTEAFF. CDR3 bases: TGTGCCAGCAGCTTTCAAGGGGGCATGAACACTGAAGCTTTCTTT.

This rearrangement joins TRBV18 to TRBJ1-6; 8 positions match TRBD1. CDR1 is KGHSH, CDR2 LQKENI, per germline. CDR3 size: 14 residues. The junction had 0 bases not matched to a gene; V was cut back by 3 bases and J by 5 bases. CDR3 sequence reads: CASSPGQDNSPLHF. The DNA of the CDR3 is TGTGCCAGCTCACCGGGACAGGATAATTCACCCCTCCACTTT.

V and J are TRBV5-1 and TRBJ2-7; no clear D. This CDR3 has 15 amino acids. The germline CDR1 and CDR2 sequences are SGHRS and YFSETQ. Trimming pared 0 bases from V and 2 bases from J, leaving 12 bases between. The CDR3 DNA follows: TGCGCCAGCAGCTTGGTCCCCAGGCCAGCCTACGAGCAGTACTTC. It is translated as CASSLVPRPAYEQYF.

The chain uses TRBV5-1 and TRBJ1-1; no definite D call. Germline CDR1 and CDR2: SGHRS and YFSETQ. The length of the CDR3 is 16 residues. V was pared by 1 base and J by 6 bases, with 19 bases between. The CDR3 sequence is CASSLYPDLAKAEAFF. DNA of the CDR3: TGCGCCAGCAGCTTGTATCCAGATTTGGCCAAGGCTGAAGCTTTCTTT.

Notes on this clone: One junction end disagrees with the germline gene, perhaps due to a read error. The chain combines TRBV4-3 with TRBJ1-2; 9 nucleotides line up with TRBD1. Germline CDR1 and CDR2: LGHNA and YSLEER. The CDR3 sequence is 13 residues long. Here the CDR3 DNA reads TGCGCCAGCAGCCAAGATAGTGGACAGGGGACCTACTTC. Protein: CASSQDSGQGTYF.

CDR3 protein: CASSEFDEAFF. The CDR3, as DNA: TGTGCCAGCAGTGAATTCGATGAAGCTTTCTTT. The V call is TRBV25-1, the J call TRBJ1-1; no reliable D call. Germline values: CDR1 MGHDK, CDR2 SYGVNS. The V and J ends lost 1 base and 7 bases respectively, with 4 bases between them. This CDR3 region has 11 residues.

The rearrangement joins TRBV9 to TRBJ2-1; 8 bases agree with TRBD1. This CDR3 region has 12 residues. With 4 bases clipped from V and 12 bases from J, the junction kept 6 bases outside the gene matches. The V gene's germline CDR1 is SGDLS and CDR2 YYNGEE. The CDR3 reads CASSFDRGGQFF. The DNA for the CDR3 is TGTGCCAGCAGCTTCGACAGGGGAGGGCAGTTCTTC.

This clone was seen a handful of times. The chain recombines TRBV19 with TRBJ2-7; the D is unclear. The CDR3 has 14 amino acids. Germline values: CDR1 LNHDA, CDR2 SQIVND (reference sequence). Trimming took 5 bases from V and 2 from J, leaving 13 bases between them. CDR3 protein: CASSPTGRAYEQYF. CDR3 DNA sequence: TGTGCCAGTAGTCCTACGGGCAGAGCCTACGAGCAGTACTTC.

The J gene is TRBJ1-4, the V gene TRBV6-5; tentatively, D is TRBD1 (5 bases). CDR1 and CDR2 (germline): MNHEY, SVGAGI. Trimming pared 0 bases from V and 3 bases from J, leaving 8 bases between. The CDR3 covers 15 residues. Here the CDR3 reads CASSYSGTSNEKLFF. The CDR3 coding sequence is TGTGCCAGCAGTTACTCCGGGACGTCTAATGAAAAACTGTTTTTT.

The V and J genes are TRBV7-6 and TRBJ2-3; 13 positions match TRBD2. Unmatched junction bases numbered 4, after V lost 4 bases and J lost 6 bases. Germline CDR1 SGHVS, CDR2 FNYEAQ. The CDR3 spans 15 residues. The CDR3 coding sequence is TGTGCCAGCAGCTGGACTAGCGGGAGAGGGGATACGCAGTATTTT. As protein: CASSWTSGRGDTQYF.

This clone was observed a single time. This CDR3 is also generated by other DNA sequences in the sample. This chain joins TRBV29-1 and TRBJ1-2, with D perhaps TRBD1 (5 bases). Germline V gene lookup returns CDR1 SQVTM and CDR2 ANQGSEA. This CDR3 has 13 residues. V shed 8 bases and J shed 1 base, with 14 bases lying between them. For the CDR3, the DNA is TGCAGCCTATGGGGCGGGGATAACTATGGCTACACCTTC. It specifies CSLWGGDNYGYTF.

The chain employs TRBV13 and TRBJ2-2; D remains ambiguous. Germline loops: CDR1 PRHDT, CDR2 FYEKMQ (reference sequence). The V end was cut by 2 bases, the J end by 6 bases, with 7 bases between. The CDR3 contains 13 residues. Written as DNA, the CDR3 is TGTGCCAGCAGCTTAACGACTCCCGGGGAGCTGTTTTTT. Protein product: CASSLTTPGELFF.